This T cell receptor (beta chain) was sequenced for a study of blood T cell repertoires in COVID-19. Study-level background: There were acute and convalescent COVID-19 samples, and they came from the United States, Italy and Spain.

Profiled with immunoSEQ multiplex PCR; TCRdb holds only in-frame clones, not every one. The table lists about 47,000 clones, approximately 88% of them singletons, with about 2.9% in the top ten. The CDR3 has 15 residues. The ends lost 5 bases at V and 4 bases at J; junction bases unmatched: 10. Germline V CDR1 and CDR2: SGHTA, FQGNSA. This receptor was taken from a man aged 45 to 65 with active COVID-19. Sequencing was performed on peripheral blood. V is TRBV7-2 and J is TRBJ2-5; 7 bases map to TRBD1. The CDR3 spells CASSGSTGWAETQYF. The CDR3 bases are TGTGCCAGCAGCGGATCGACAGGGTGGGCAGAGACCCAGTACTTC. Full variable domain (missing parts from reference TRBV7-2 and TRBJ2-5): GAGVSQSPSNKVTEKGKDVELRCDPISGHTALYWYRQSLGQGLEFLIYFQGNSAPDKSGLPSDRFSAERTGGSVSTLTIQRTQQEDSAVYLCASSGSTGWAETQYFGPGTRLLVL.